These 20 T cell receptor beta chains share one sample of origin, sequenced in a study of cytomegalovirus exposure and HLA in healthy donors. The PCR was carried out with 60 Vbeta primers and 13 Jbeta primers. Method: immunoSEQ multiplex PCR; TCRdb's copy keeps in-frame clones and lacks some. The table records approximately 120,000 clones, 76% of them present only once. Sequenced: PBMCs. The source is a woman in her forties or fifties in good health and CMV-seropositive.

The chain recombines TRBV16 with TRBJ1-5; D is perhaps TRBD1 (6 bases). Trimming took off 5 bases at V and 0 bases at J, with 8 bases between the two ends. Germline-derived CDR1 and CDR2 are KGHSY and FQNENV. This CDR3 has 14 amino acids. CDR3: CASSGQTSNQPQHF. CDR3 in DNA: TGTGCCAGCAGCGGACAGACTAGCAATCAGCCCCAGCATTTT.

This clone was detected a few times. The J gene is TRBJ1-2, the V gene TRBV5-6; D possibly corresponds to TRBD1 (6 bases). The CDR3 consists of 15 residues. V was cut by 0 bases and J by 0 bases, with 9 bases left in between. Germline-derived CDR1 and CDR2 are SGHDT and YYEEEE. CDR3 loop: CASSLATGANYGYTF. In nucleotides, the CDR3 is TGTGCCAGCAGCTTGGCGACAGGAGCTAACTATGGCTACACCTTC.

This rearrangement joins TRBV12-5 to TRBJ1-3, with D unresolved. Trimming shortened V by 4 bases and J by 4 bases, and 5 bases separated the two germline ends. The germline CDR1 and CDR2 sequences are LGHNT and FRNRAP. There are 12 residues in the CDR3. The CDR3 sequence: CASGYGGNTIYF. The CDR3 bases are TGTGCTAGTGGTTACGGGGGAAACACCATATATTTT.

In its sample, this clone was seen a few times. The chain links TRBV10-3 to TRBJ2-1; 11 bases fit TRBD1. V lost 2 bases, J lost 6 bases, and 3 bases stayed unmatched. The CDR3 covers 15 residues. Germline V gene lookup returns CDR1 ENHRY and CDR2 SYGVKD. The CDR3 spells CAISEAGQGGNEQFF. As DNA, the CDR3 is TGTGCCATCAGTGAGGCGGGACAGGGGGGCAATGAGCAGTTCTTC.

V and J are TRBV29-1 and TRBJ2-5; tentative D call: TRBD2 (6 bases). The germline V and J ends were trimmed by 6 bases and 2 bases, with 10 bases remaining between them. This CDR3 comprises 12 residues. Germline values: CDR1 SQVTM, CDR2 ANQGSEA. CDR3: CSVRLGQETQYF. CDR3 bases: TGCAGCGTGCGACTAGGACAAGAGACCCAGTACTTC. The full variable domain, in which reference TRBV29-1 and TRBJ2-5 provide the parts outside the CDR3, is SAVISQKPSRDICQRGTSLTIQCQVDSQVTMMFWYRQQPGQSLTLIATANQGSEATYESGFVIDKFPISRPNLTFSTLTVSNMSPEDSSIYLCSVRLGQETQYFGPGTRLLVL.

In its sample, this clone was seen a few times. The V and J genes are TRBV6-1 and TRBJ1-5; D may be TRBD1 (5 bases). The CDR3 runs to 13 residues. V was clipped by 6 bases and J by 4 bases, with 10 bases between them. Germline CDR1 MNHNS, CDR2 SASEGT. The CDR3 sequence: CASRAGPNQPQHF. The CDR3 coding sequence is TGTGCCAGCAGGGCAGGGCCAAATCAGCCCCAGCATTTT.

This chain uses TRBV7-2 with TRBJ2-3; TRBD2 might be the D (5 bases). V gave up 6 bases and J gave up 0 bases, with 10 bases separating them. Germline V gene lookup returns CDR1 SGHTA and CDR2 FQGNSA. This CDR3 spans 14 amino acids. CDR3 DNA: TGTGCCAGCAGAGGAGGCCTAAGCACAGATACGCAGTATTTT. Translated: CASRGGLSTDTQYF.

This chain links TRBV19 with TRBJ1-5, with D perhaps TRBD1 (6 bases). The germline V gene encodes CDR1 LNHDA and CDR2 SQIVND (reference sequence). CDR3 length: 14 residues. Trimming stripped 4 bases from V and 5 bases from J, with 12 bases between. This CDR3 is CASSNHRADQPQHF. The DNA for the CDR3 is TGTGCCAGTAGTAATCACAGGGCGGATCAGCCCCAGCATTTT.

Remarks on this clone: Other nucleotide sequences from this sample produce the same CDR3. This sequence joins TRBV7-9 and TRBJ2-3, with TRBD2 as a possible D gene (6 bases). Per the germline V gene, CDR1 is SEHNR and CDR2 is FQNEAQ (reference sequence). The CDR3 has 11 amino acids. Trimming shortened V by 4 bases and J by 9 bases, and 8 bases separated the two germline ends. CDR3 nucleotide sequence: TGTGCCAGCAGCTCTCGGGAGACGCAGTATTTT. It is translated as CASSSRETQYF. The whole variable domain, filled in from reference TRBV7-9 and TRBJ2-3, reads DTGVSQNPRHKITKRGQNVTFRCDPISEHNRLYWYRQTLGQGPEFLTYFQNEAQLEKSRLLSDRFSAERPKGSFSTLEIQRTEQGDSAMYLCASSSRETQYFGPGTRLTVL.

V is TRBV7-4 and J is TRBJ1-2; 12 nucleotides align to TRBD1. Per germline, CDR1 SGHVT and CDR2 SQSDAQ. The CDR3 is made up of 20 amino acids. V lost 1 base and J lost 1; bases outside the gene matches: 13. The CDR3 reads CASSLDGGRGQGASNYGYTF. In DNA, the CDR3 is TGTGCCAGCAGCTTAGATGGGGGGCGGGGACAGGGGGCCAGTAACTATGGCTACACCTTC. Drawing the rest from reference TRBV7-4 and TRBJ1-2, the complete variable domain is GAGVSQSPRYKVAKRGRDVALRCDSISGHVTLYWYRQTLGQGSEVLTYSQSDAQRDKSGRPSGRFSAERPERSVSTLKIQRTEQGDSAVYLCASSLDGGRGQGASNYGYTFGSGTRLTVV.

V usage is TRBV18 and J usage is TRBJ1-1; D is ambiguous. The CDR3 covers 13 residues. Germline assignment: CDR1 KGHSH and CDR2 LQKENI. V was pared by 5 bases and J by 4 bases, with 11 bases between. CDR3 residues: CASSSKRGTEAFF. In nucleotides, the CDR3 is TGTGCCAGCTCATCCAAAAGAGGCACTGAAGCTTTCTTT.

V is TRBV19 and J is TRBJ2-1, with 7 bases aligning to TRBD2. The CDR3 contains 13 residues. Trimming at V came to 10 bases and at J to 4 bases, leaving 7 bases not matched to a gene. Germline CDR1 and CDR2: LNHDA and SQIVND (reference sequence). The CDR3 reads CATEERGYNEQFF. As DNA, the CDR3 is TGTGCCACCGAGGAGCGGGGATACAATGAGCAGTTCTTC.

This chain uses TRBV4-1 with TRBJ1-4, with D possibly TRBD1 on 6 matching bases. The CDR3 length is 14 residues. Germline V gene sequence: CDR1 MGHRA, CDR2 YSYEKL. V was shortened by 2 bases and J by 11 bases, with 15 bases between the two germline ends. CDR3 bases: TGCGCCAGCAGCCAACTCACAACAGGGCGGAAACTGTTTTTT. Encoded protein: CASSQLTTGRKLFF.

About this clone: One end of the junction varies from germline; a read error may be responsible. The chain joins TRBV5-1 to TRBJ2-5, with 10 bases aligning to TRBD2. The germline V gene has CDR1 SGHRS and CDR2 YFSETQ. This CDR3 comprises 15 residues. CDR3 region: CASSRAGGHQETQYF. The CDR3 DNA follows: TGTGCCAGCAGCCGAGCGGGGGGGCACCAAGAGACCCAGTACTTC.

This clone was seen only a few times. The genes are TRBV7-9 and TRBJ2-1; 10 bases agree with TRBD1. With V trimmed by 4 bases and J by 6 bases, 9 bases remained unmatched. This CDR3 has 16 amino acids. CDR1 is SEHNR, CDR2 FQNEAQ, per germline (reference sequence). The chain's CDR3 is CASSSTGTGDSNEQFF. The CDR3 region has the DNA TGTGCCAGCAGCTCCACCGGGACAGGGGATAGCAATGAGCAGTTCTTC.

This chain connects TRBV5-1 to TRBJ2-5; D might be TRBD1 (7 bases). Germline V CDR1 and CDR2: SGHRS, YFSETQ. Trimming shortened V by 3 bases and J by 1 base, and 13 bases separated the two germline ends. CDR3 length equals 15 residues. This CDR3 is CASSSRDSPQETQYF. CDR3 DNA: TGCGCCAGCAGCTCGCGGGACAGCCCCCAAGAGACCCAGTACTTC. The complete variable domain, with remaining parts taken from reference TRBV5-1 and TRBJ2-5, reads KAGVTQTPRYLIKTRGQQVTLSCSPISGHRSVSWYQQTPGQGLQFLFEYFSETQRNKGNFPGRFSGRQFSNSRSEMNVSTLELGDSALYLCASSSRDSPQETQYFGPGTRLLVL.

This CDR3 is CATVQTELNTEAFF. The CDR3 nucleotides read TGTGCCACCGTTCAGACAGAGTTGAACACTGAAGCTTTCTTT. The chain uses TRBV10-3 and TRBJ1-1; possible D gene TRBD1, 5 bases. CDR1 and CDR2 from the germline V gene are ENHRY and SYGVKD. Trimming left V 10 bases short and J 0 bases short, with 15 bases between. The CDR3 loop spans 14 amino acids.

This chain uses TRBV18 with TRBJ2-7; 12 nucleotides match TRBD2. CDR1 and CDR2 (germline): KGHSH, LQKENI. The CDR3 spans 17 residues. V shed 4 bases, J shed 3 bases, and the junction held 10 bases outside the gene matches. The CDR3 bases are TGTGCCAGCTCACTACTAGCGGGAGGAATCAAAGACTACGAGCAGTACTTC. Its protein product is CASSLLAGGIKDYEQYF.

The rearrangement links TRBV6-5 to TRBJ1-6; 8 bases map to TRBD1. Germline values: CDR1 MNHEY, CDR2 SVGAGI. The CDR3 is made up of 15 amino acids. The V segment lost 5 bases and the J segment 8 bases; nucleotides outside the gene matches: 8. CDR3 region: CASSLQGARDSPLHF. The DNA for the CDR3 is TGTGCCAGCAGTCTCCAGGGGGCGCGGGATTCACCCCTCCACTTT.

In the case of this clone: Germline is not matched at one junction end, which may reflect a read error. The rearrangement joins TRBV7-7 to TRBJ2-3; 9 positions match TRBD2. Germline V CDR1 and CDR2: SSHAT, FNYEAQ (reference sequence). The CDR3 totals 14 residues. CDR3 sequence reads: CASSAGGGEDTQYF. The CDR3 DNA is TGTGCTAGCAGCGCGGGAGGGGGCGAGGATACGCAGTATTTT.